The rows below give T cell receptor beta chains drawn from one sample of a study of control samples from healthy donors and cancer patients. Clones were sequenced by immunoSEQ multiplex PCR, and TCRdb holds only the in-frame ones, with some missing. The sample yields 65,000 to 75,000 clones, more than 85% seen once. Sequenced: blood. The receptors were gathered from a woman in her 50s in good health. CDR3s include the opening cysteine and the closing phenylalanine or tryptophan. D genes are given only for firm matches. For some rows the clone size is stated as once, few or many, or as a class when expanded; others skip it.

>15|TRBJ2-1|once|NA|TRBV6-5
TGTGCCAGCAGTTCGAGCCCGAGCTCCTACAATGAGCAGTTCTTC
CASSSSPSSYNEQFF
>15|TRBJ2-3|NA|NA|TRBV7-9
TGTGCCAGCAGCTTAGCGGGGCAGTCCACAGATACGCAGTATTTT
CASSLAGQSTDTQYF
>17|TRBJ2-7|NA|TRBD2|TRBV2
TGTGCCAGCAGTGAAGCGGGGACTAGCGGGAGGGTGCACGAGCAGTACTTC
CASSEAGTSGRVHEQYF
>14|TRBJ1-6|NA|NA|TRBV14
TGTGCCAGCAGCCAAGTGAGGGGGAATTCACCCCTCCACTTT
CASSQVRGNSPLHF
>17|TRBJ2-1|once|TRBD2|TRBV7-6
TGTGCCAGCAGCTTAGGGACTAGCGGGAGTTCCTACAATGAGCAGTTCTTC
CASSLGTSGSSYNEQFF
>15|TRBJ1-5|NA|NA|TRBV2
TGTGCCAGCAGTGAAAGTCTCTTTGAGAATCAGCCCCAGCATTTT
CASSESLFENQPQHF
>13|TRBJ1-1|NA|NA|TRBV19
TGTGCCAGTAGACTCACAGGGAGGACTGAAGCTTTCTTT
CASRLTGRTEAFF
>17|TRBJ1-6|NA|TRBD1|TRBV7-9
TGTGCCAGCAGCTTAGCCGGGACAGGGGCTAAAAATTCACCCCTCCACTTT
CASSLAGTGAKNSPLHF
>14|TRBJ1-1|NA|TRBD1|TRBV5-4
TGTGCCAGCAGCCGGACAGGTGTGAACACTGAAGCTTTCTTT
CASSRTGVNTEAFF
>15|TRBJ1-4|NA|TRBD1|TRBV19
TGTGCCAGTAGTATAGAGGACAGGGGAGAGGGAAAACTGTTTTTT
CASSIEDRGEGKLFF
>20|TRBJ1-1|NA|NA|TRBV5-5
TGTGCCAGCAGCTTTCGGTCCCCGCCCATTTGGTCGGGGGGGGACACTGAAGCTTTCTTT
CASSFRSPPIWSGGDTEAFF
>15|TRBJ2-3|NA|NA|TRBV9
TGTGCCAGCAGCGTAGAGGGGGTGAGCACAGATACGCAGTATTTT
CASSVEGVSTDTQYF
>17|TRBJ1-3|NA|TRBD1|TRBV6-1
TGTGCCAGCAGTGAAGGGGGACAGGCCATCTCTGGAAACACCATATATTTT
CASSEGGQAISGNTIYF
>14|TRBJ1-2|NA|TRBD1|TRBV7-9
TGTGCCAGCAGCTTAGCGGGACAGGGTCACGGCTACACCTTC
CASSLAGQGHGYTF
>14|TRBJ1-5|NA|TRBD1|TRBV2
TGTGCCAGCAGGGATACAGGGGTCTATCAGCCCCAGCATTTT
CASRDTGVYQPQHF
>14|TRBJ2-3|NA|TRBD1|TRBV5-1
TGCGCTTGCTCCCGGGACAGGCTAACTTTTACGCAGTATTTT
CACSRDRLTFTQYF
>15|TRBJ1-2|NA|NA|TRBV4-1
TGCGCCAGCAGCCAGGGGTCAAACAGGGAGTATGGCTACACCTTC
CASSQGSNREYGYTF
>13|TRBJ1-2|NA|NA|TRBV28
TGTGCCAGCAGGGTTCCGGGTCCTAATGGCTACACCTTC
CASRVPGPNGYTF
>16|TRBJ2-3|NA|TRBD2|TRBV12-5
TGTGCTAGTGGACAGGGACTAGCGGGAGTTGCAGATACGCAGTATTTT
CASGQGLAGVADTQYF
>15|TRBJ2-6|NA|NA|TRBV28
TGTGCCAGCAGTTACAGGTCGGGTGGGGCCAACGTCCTGACTTTC
CASSYRSGGANVLTF
>15|TRBJ2-7|NA|TRBD1|TRBV18
TGTGCCAGCTCACCAGAGGACAGGGTCTCCTACGAGCAGTACTTC
CASSPEDRVSYEQYF
>17|TRBJ2-3|NA|TRBD2|TRBV3-1/TRBV3-2
TGTGCCAGCAGCCAAGGCAGCGGGAGAGGCGGCACAGATACGCAGTATTTT
CASSQGSGRGGTDTQYF
>10|TRBJ2-7|NA|NA|TRBV7-8
TGTGCCAGCGGTGACGGCGAGCAGTACTTC
CASGDGEQYF
>15|TRBJ2-1|NA|TRBD1|TRBV9
TGTGCCAGCAGCCCCACAGGGGACCATTACAATGAGCAGTTCTTC
CASSPTGDHYNEQFF
>14|TRBJ2-2|NA|TRBD1|TRBV7-9
TGTGCCAGCAGACGACAGGGGGACACCGGGGAGCTGTTTTTT
CASRRQGDTGELFF
>15|TRBJ2-2|NA|TRBD2|TRBV27
TGTGCCAGCAGTATTCTAGCGGCTAACACCGGGGAGCTGTTTTTT
CASSILAANTGELFF
>17|TRBJ1-2|NA|TRBD1|TRBV7-9
TGTGCCAGCAGCAGGATCCGGGACAGGGGCTTTAACTATGGCTACACCTTC
CASSRIRDRGFNYGYTF
>14|TRBJ1-6|NA|NA|TRBV2
TGTGCCAGCAGGGATGAAAGTTATAATTCACCCCTCCACTTT
CASRDESYNSPLHF
>19|TRBJ1-4|NA|TRBD1|TRBV5-1
TGCGCCAGCAGCTCGACCCCTGGGACAGGGTCGGCAACTAATGAAAAACTGTTTTTT
CASSSTPGTGSATNEKLFF
>14|TRBJ2-7|NA|NA|TRBV27
TGTGCCAGCAGTTTAGTACAGGGCCTTTCCGGGCAGTACTTC
CASSLVQGLSGQYF
>13|TRBJ1-2|NA|TRBD1|TRBV5-1
TGCGCCAGCAGCCCCGCAGGGGGCAGAGGCTACACCTTC
CASSPAGGRGYTF
>19|TRBJ1-4|NA|NA|TRBV19
TGTGCCAGTAGTCCGCGCTCCGGGCTCGGGGCATCAACTAATGAAAAACTGTTTTTT
CASSPRSGLGASTNEKLFF
>12|TRBJ2-5|many|NA|TRBV19
TGTGCCAGTAGCGACTTCCAAGAGACCCAGTACTTC
CASSDFQETQYF
>15|TRBJ1-1|NA|NA|TRBV6-5
TGTGCCAGCATCGGACGGAGTAACATGAACACTGAAGCTTTCTTT
CASIGRSNMNTEAFF
>14|TRBJ1-1|once|NA|TRBV11-2
TGTGCCAGCAGCTTAAGGCTTTTGAACACTGAAGCTTTCTTT
CASSLRLLNTEAFF
>15|TRBJ2-1|NA|TRBD2|TRBV9
TGTGCCAGCAGCGTCGGGACTATGAGCTACCGTGAGCAGTTCTTC
CASSVGTMSYREQFF
>15|TRBJ1-1|NA|TRBD1|TRBV4-2
TGTGCCAGCAGCCAAGAGGGGCAGGGGGAGAGTGAAGCTTTCTTT
CASSQEGQGESEAFF
>15|TRBJ2-5|NA|TRBD2|TRBV7-6
TGTGCCAGCAGCCTCTGGACTAGCGCCCAAGAGACCCAGTACTTC
CASSLWTSAQETQYF
>14|TRBJ1-1|NA|TRBD1|TRBV28
TGTGCCAGCAGTCAAGACAGGGGGAACACTGAAGCTTTCTTT
CASSQDRGNTEAFF
>15|TRBJ1-5|NA|TRBD1|TRBV10-2
TGCGCCAGTCGATTTGGACAGGGCCGAAATCAGCCCCAGCATTTT
CASRFGQGRNQPQHF
>16|TRBJ2-1|NA|NA|TRBV2
TGTGCCAGCAGTGAGGTTCGGGCAGCCACCTACAATGAGCAGTTCTTC
CASSEVRAATYNEQFF